This T cell receptor beta chain was retrieved from a study of T cells expressing NK-cell markers. Overall study: HCMV seropositivity characterized most of the eight sequenced donors, and seronegativity one.

TCRdb re-called the 5' RACE reads and shows each CDR3 protein once, DNA omitted. The repertoire table contains 250,000 or so distinct CDR3 sequences. Germline V CDR1 and CDR2: LNHDA, SQIVND (reference sequence). CDR3 length: 14 residues. Sequencing was performed on blood T cells: a sorted CD56 or NKG2C T cell subset, CD4+ or CD8+ T cells, or bulk PBMC T cells (not recorded which). The V and J genes are TRBV19 and TRBJ2-5; TCRdb returns TRBD2, unconfirmable since there is no DNA. This sequence originates from a woman aged 18-69 years in good health. CDR3 protein: CASSASARSETQYF.